This TCR beta chain was captured in a study of cytomegalovirus exposure and HLA in healthy donors. In this sample, this clone turned up once. Its matching antigen is unknown. Donors were ostensibly healthy at sampling, although undocumented immune exposures were probable. Whole-study findings and limits: TCR sequences were mostly rare, though some public TCRs occurred in many donors. Researchers had no immune exposure information except CMV serostatus available.

CDR3 size: 14 residues. The V and J ends lost 6 bases and 0 bases respectively, with 12 bases between them. Germline CDR1 is SQVTM and CDR2 is ANQGSEA. PCR amplification relied on 60 Vbeta primers (plus 13 Jbeta primers). The assay was immunoSEQ multiplex PCR, and TCRdb's table has in-frame clones only and misses some. The sample carries more than 130,000 clones, about four fifths recorded once. The source material was PBMCs. The chain recombines TRBV29-1 with TRBJ2-1; tentative D call: TRBD1 (6 bases). The source is a man aged 35-49 years in good health and CMV-seropositive. CDR3 DNA: TGCAGCGTCCGTTTGGACAGCTCCTACAATGAGCAGTTCTTC. Its protein is CSVRLDSSYNEQFF.